The 15 T cell receptor beta chains below come from one sample, sequenced in a study of T cells in Graves' hyperthyroidism and ophthalmopathy. RNA transcripts provided the source from which TCR beta CDR3 regions were amplified. First-round RT-PCR with HTBI primers amplified the TCR CDR3 region. TCRdb re-called the multiplex PCR reads through MiXCR, storing one row per CDR3 protein. The sample yields about 290,000 distinct CDR3 sequences, approximately 14% seen once. The sample comprised blood. All receptors come from a woman aged 40 to 55 with Graves' hyperthyroidism.

This clonotype has ten or more counts. V and J are TRBV2 and TRBJ1-1; D gene unclear. There are 13 residues in the CDR3. Germline loops: CDR1 SNHLY, CDR2 FYNNEI. V lost 7 bases and J lost 2, with 11 bases in between. CDR3 nucleotide sequence: TGTGCCAGCACCCTAGGGTTTAACACTGAAGCTTTCTTT. This translates into CASTLGFNTEAFF.

This clonotype was seen ten or more times. The J gene is TRBJ1-2, the V gene TRBV2; no reliable D call. The CDR3 has 13 amino acids. CDR1 and CDR2 from the germline V gene are SNHLY and FYNNEI. V was cut by 5 bases and J by 4 bases, with 11 bases left in between. CDR3 nucleotides: TGTGCCAGCAGTACGATTCTTGTCTATGGCTACACCTTC. This codes for CASSTILVYGYTF. The full variable domain, rest sourced from reference TRBV2 and TRBJ1-2, is EPEVTQTPSHQVTQMGQEVILRCVPISNHLYFYWYRQILGQKVEFLVSFYNNEISEKSEIFDDQFSVERPDGSNFTLKIRSTKLEDSAMYFCASSTILVYGYTFGSGTRLTVV.

This clonotype was found many times. The V gene is TRBV2, the J gene TRBJ2-3; D assignment may be TRBD1 or TRBD2 (5 bases each). CDR1 and CDR2 (germline): SNHLY, FYNNEI. Trimming removed 6 bases from V and 4 bases from J, with 17 bases in between. The CDR3 covers 15 residues. The CDR3: CASRYGGATADTQYF. The CDR3, as DNA: TGTGCCAGCAGATATGGGGGAGCCACGGCAGATACGCAGTATTTT.

In its sample, this clonotype was seen a few times. The chain has TRBV15 and TRBJ2-3; 10 nucleotides align to TRBD2. V dropped 3 bases and J dropped 4; count of bases not matched to a gene: 7. CDR1 is LNHNV and CDR2 is YYDKDF in the germline V gene (reference sequence). This CDR3 is 16 amino acids long. DNA for the CDR3: TGTGCCACCAGCAGCTCACTAGCGGGGTGGGCAGATACGCAGTATTTT. It encodes CATSSSLAGWADTQYF.

This clonotype was counted only a few times. V gene TRBV7-9 combines with J gene TRBJ2-1, with TRBD2 matching over 10 bases. Germline-derived CDR1 and CDR2 are SEHNR and FQNEAQ (reference sequence). V dropped 6 bases and J dropped 0; count of bases not matched to a gene: 20. This CDR3 contains 21 residues. The CDR3 here is CASRGGTSAKLEKSSYNEQFF. CDR3 coding DNA: TGTGCCAGCAGGGGGGGGACTAGCGCTAAATTGGAAAAAAGCTCCTACAATGAGCAGTTCTTC.

This clonotype was counted a few times. The gene calls are TRBV20-1 and TRBJ2-1; D possibly corresponds to TRBD2 (5 bases). The CDR3 contains 14 residues. The germline V gene has CDR1 DFQATT and CDR2 SNEGSKA (reference sequence). With 4 bases removed from V and 4 bases from J, the gap between germline ends came to 14 bases. The CDR3 sequence is CSAKEDWDYNEQFF. CDR3 coding DNA: TGCAGTGCTAAAGAGGACTGGGATTACAATGAGCAGTTCTTC.

This clonotype was seen more than once but under ten times. This may be a read error: a much more frequent sequence differs by one nucleotide. This chain joins TRBV27 and TRBJ1-6, with a weak D call TRBD1 (5 bases). The CDR3 is 18 amino acids. Per germline, CDR1 MNHEY and CDR2 SMNVEV (reference sequence). The chain's CDR3 is CASSSRDSSRSYNTPLHF. CDR3 nucleotide sequence: TGTGCCAGCAGTTCCCGGGACTCCTCACGCTCCTATAATACACCCCTCCACTTT.

This clonotype came up a few times. This chain connects TRBV2 to TRBJ1-6; 9 nucleotides match TRBD1. The CDR3 has 16 amino acids. Germline CDR1 and CDR2: SNHLY and FYNNEI. V shed 4 bases and J 6 bases; nucleotides not matched to a gene: 7. The CDR3 sequence: CASSADRGRPNSPLHF. DNA for the CDR3: TGTGCCAGCAGTGCGGACAGGGGTCGACCTAATTCACCCCTCCACTTT.

This clonotype was recorded many times. This chain uses TRBV19 with TRBJ2-5; 7 bases agree with TRBD2. CDR3 size: 16 residues. J gave up 4 bases and V 5 bases, and 13 bases lay outside the gene matches. Germline V gene sequence: CDR1 LNHDA, CDR2 SQIVND (reference sequence). The CDR3 DNA reads TGTGCCAGTAGTCCTCAGCGGGGAGGAAACTCAGAGACCCAGTACTTC. It is translated as CASSPQRGGNSETQYF.

This clonotype was found many times. This chain uses TRBV7-6 with TRBJ2-3; 9 bases are a match to TRBD1. V dropped 4 bases and J dropped 0; count of bases not matched to a gene: 5. This CDR3 contains 16 residues. Germline CDR1 is SGHVS and CDR2 is FNYEAQ. The chain's CDR3 is CASSWDRATSTDTQYF. The CDR3 coding sequence is TGTGCCAGCAGCTGGGACAGGGCCACTAGCACAGATACGCAGTATTTT.

This clonotype was picked up a small number of times. The chain combines TRBV29-1 with TRBJ2-7; no reliable D call. CDR1 SQVTM and CDR2 ANQGSEA come from the germline V gene. This CDR3 region has 11 residues. Trimming pared 5 bases from V and 4 bases from J, leaving 9 bases between. CDR3 region: CSVLLLYEQYF. The CDR3 DNA reads as TGCAGCGTTCTGCTACTATACGAGCAGTACTTC.

This clonotype was observed many times. The chain recombines TRBV12-3 or TRBV12-4 with TRBJ1-2; D gene uncertain. Between the trimmed V and J ends, which lost 3 bases and 2 bases, there was a span of 10 bases. This CDR3 is 14 amino acids long. This CDR3 is CASSFSRGNYGYTF. The CDR3 DNA reads as TGTGCCAGCAGTTTTAGTAGAGGGAACTATGGCTACACCTTC.

This clonotype was recorded a few times. This chain connects TRBV2 to TRBJ2-2; D unresolved. The germline V gene has CDR1 SNHLY and CDR2 FYNNEI. This CDR3 has 14 amino acids. V lost 4 bases and J 2 bases, leaving 8 bases between the germline ends. The CDR3 region is CASSGGRNTGELFF. Here the CDR3 DNA reads TGTGCCAGCAGTGGAGGACGCAACACCGGGGAGCTGTTTTTT.

This clonotype came up many times. V and J are TRBV12-3 or TRBV12-4 and TRBJ1-1; 9 bases are shared with TRBD1. V lost 6 bases to trimming and J lost 1 base; unmatched junction nucleotides: 15. The CDR3 totals 18 residues. CDR3 sequence reads: CASSSLQRPGQGNTEAFF. The CDR3 region has the DNA TGTGCCAGCAGCTCACTGCAAAGACCGGGACAGGGGAACACTGAAGCTTTCTTT.

The chain has TRBV20-1 and TRBJ2-2, with TRBD2 identical over 11 bases. CDR1 is DFQATT, CDR2 SNEGSKA, per germline (reference sequence). The CDR3 sequence is 18 residues long. Germline trimming cut 0 bases from V and 0 bases from J; bases unmatched to any gene: 6. Here the CDR3 reads CSARDSGSGRANTGELFF. The CDR3 nucleotides are TGCAGTGCTAGAGATTCGGGTAGCGGGAGGGCGAACACCGGGGAGCTGTTTTTT.